This TCR beta chain derives from a study of siplizumab effects on memory and regulatory T cells. Study-level results: Left unconfirmed was the suppressive function of proliferating Tregs from siplizumab cultures. The alloreactive clones that mapped to unstimulated subsets made up only a minor fraction.

Germline V gene data show CDR1 as SEHNR and CDR2 as FQNEAQ (reference sequence). This CDR3 region has 15 residues. Trimming shortened V by 3 bases and J by 7 bases, and 15 bases separated the two germline ends. Of note for this clone: As yet, its antigen is unknown.

Per individual sample, about 10^5 TCR templates were assayed. The protocol was immunoSEQ multiplex PCR, while the TCRdb copy is restricted to in-frame clones and leaves out a portion. The table includes about 100,000 clones, more than 85% detected once. The chain couples TRBV7-9 to TRBJ2-2; D is ambiguous. Sample: CD4+ T cells sorted from blood. The source is a human donor in good health. The chain's CDR3 is CASSFAQVRDGELFF. In nucleotides, the CDR3 is TGTGCCAGCAGCTTTGCTCAGGTCCGCGACGGGGAGCTGTTTTTT. Looking up the rest from reference TRBV7-9 and TRBJ2-2 gives the full variable domain: DTGVSQNPRHKITKRGQNVTFRCDPISEHNRLYWYRQTLGQGPEFLTYFQNEAQLEKSRLLSDRFSAERPKGSFSTLEIQRTEQGDSAMYLCASSFAQVRDGELFFGEGSRLTVL.